This TCR beta chain emerged from a study of T cell changes during pregnancy in multiple sclerosis. Trimming took 7 bases from V and 8 from J; bases not matched to a gene: 5. Germline V lookup: CDR1 GTSNPN, CDR2 SVGIG (reference sequence). This CDR3 is built from 11 residues. This clone was detected only once. Sequencing used immunoSEQ multiplex PCR; TCRdb keeps in-frame clones, though not all of them. The repertoire holds about 11,000 clones, with roughly 94% as singletons. This sample comprised CD4+ T cells from peripheral blood mononuclear cells, obtained before pregnancy. The receptor's source is a female donor with multiple sclerosis, enrolled in a pregnancy study. The chain carries TRBV30 and TRBJ1-2; 9 bases are a match to TRBD1. The CDR3 region is CALQGAWGYTF. CDR3 coding DNA: TGTGCCTTACAGGGGGCGTGGGGCTACACCTTC.